These 32 T cell receptor beta chains share one sample of origin, sequenced in a study of OX40 agonist ivuxolimab in advanced cancers. Clones were sequenced by immunoSEQ multiplex PCR, and TCRdb holds only the in-frame ones, with some missing. The sample lists about 80,000 clones, roughly 85% occurring once. This specimen was CD4+ or CD8+ T cells sorted from blood, taken in a trial of the OX40 agonist ivuxolimab. These receptors all come from an adult with an advanced solid tumor such as melanoma, head and neck, liver or kidney cancer.

The rearrangement uses TRBV4-3 and TRBJ1-2; the D gene is possibly TRBD1 (6 bases). Trimming left V 4 bases short and J 0 bases short, with 12 bases between. This CDR3 has 15 residues. Germline V gene lookup returns CDR1 LGHNA and CDR2 YSLEER. The CDR3 region has the DNA TGCGCCAGCAGCCCCGGACAGTCGGCTAACTATGGCTACACCTTC. This codes for CASSPGQSANYGYTF.

This rearrangement joins TRBV5-4 to TRBJ2-7; the D is unclear. The length of the CDR3 is 15 residues. Trimming cost V 4 bases and J 0 bases, with 14 bases left between them. CDR1 SGHNT and CDR2 YYREEE come from the germline V gene (reference sequence). CDR3 sequence reads: CASSGGLGSSYEQYF. CDR3 coding DNA: TGTGCCAGCAGCGGTGGGTTAGGGTCCTCCTACGAGCAGTACTTC. Together with reference TRBV5-4 and TRBJ2-7, the CDR3 gives the full variable domain: ETGVTQSPTHLIKTRGQQVTLRCSSQSGHNTVSWYQQALGQGPQFIFQYYREEENGRGNFPPRFSGLQFPNYSSELNVNALELDDSALYLCASSGGLGSSYEQYFGPGTRLTVT.

This rearrangement joins TRBV6-5 to TRBJ2-1, with TRBD2 matching 11 bases. CDR3 length: 15 residues. CDR1 and CDR2 from the germline V gene are MNHEY and SVGAGI. With 4 bases clipped from V and 7 bases from J, the junction kept 6 bases outside the gene matches. CDR3 region: CASSSLAGGRNEQFF. The CDR3 DNA sequence: TGTGCCAGCAGTTCCCTAGCGGGAGGTCGAAATGAGCAGTTCTTC.

The CDR3 spells CASSLDGENTEAFF. The CDR3 DNA is TGTGCCAGCAGCTTAGACGGGGAAAACACTGAAGCTTTCTTT. V is TRBV7-9 and J is TRBJ1-1; D not certain. V was clipped by 1 base and J by 2 bases, with 8 bases between them. Germline V lookup: CDR1 SEHNR, CDR2 FQNEAQ (reference sequence). The CDR3 runs to 14 residues.

The rearrangement joins TRBV27 to TRBJ2-1, with TRBD2 identical over 7 bases. The CDR3 runs 15 residues. Losses at the gene ends were 7 bases for V and 7 bases for J; bases not matched to a gene: 13. In germline, CDR1 is MNHEY, CDR2 SMNVEV (reference sequence). DNA of the CDR3: TGTGCCAGCACCGCCTTAGGGAGGGTAGTTAATGAGCAGTTCTTC. Its translation is CASTALGRVVNEQFF.

In its sample, this clone was seen once. This sequence joins TRBV5-8 and TRBJ1-6; perhaps TRBD1 as D (6 bases). CDR1 and CDR2 (germline): SGHTS, YDEGEE. Trimming took off 2 bases at V and 7 bases at J, with 16 bases between the two ends. CDR3 length equals 16 residues. The CDR3 region has the DNA TGTGCCAGCAGCTTATCAGGGGATCGATGGAATTCACCCCTCCACTTT. Translating gives CASSLSGDRWNSPLHF.

This chain joins TRBV7-3 and TRBJ2-3; D is unresolved. This CDR3 region has 14 residues. CDR1 SGHTA and CDR2 FQGTGA come from the germline V gene. The V gene lost 4 bases and the J gene lost 2 bases, with 10 bases spanning the gap. CDR3: CASSSVGTTDTQYF. The CDR3 DNA reads as TGTGCCAGCAGCTCCGTTGGCACCACAGATACGCAGTATTTT.

The chain recombines TRBV11-2 with TRBJ2-2; 7 positions agree with TRBD2. CDR1 and CDR2 (germline): SGHAT, FQNNGV. This CDR3 has 15 amino acids. V gave up 5 bases and J gave up 1 base; unmatched junction bases: 4. The CDR3 bases are TGTGCCAGCAGCCTCCGCGGGGGGAACACCGGGGAGCTGTTTTTT. Protein: CASSLRGGNTGELFF.

This sequence joins TRBV2 and TRBJ2-2; D is tentatively TRBD1 or TRBD2 (5 bases each). The CDR3 has 14 amino acids. Trimming left V 7 bases short and J 3 bases short, with 12 bases between. Germline values: CDR1 SNHLY, CDR2 FYNNEI. The CDR3 DNA reads as TGTGCCAGCAAGGGGCTAGCCGACACCGGGGAGCTGTTTTTT. Residues: CASKGLADTGELFF.

The chain carries TRBV11-2 and TRBJ2-1; 10 positions match TRBD2. CDR1 and CDR2 from the germline V gene are SGHAT and FQNNGV. The CDR3 contains 13 residues. V was pared by 5 bases and J by 11 bases, with 6 bases of the junction left unmatched. The CDR3 is CASSTLAGTKQFF. For the CDR3, the DNA is TGTGCCAGCAGCACACTAGCGGGGACCAAGCAGTTCTTC.

V gene TRBV5-1 combines with J gene TRBJ1-2; possible D gene TRBD1, 6 bases. Germline CDR1 and CDR2: SGHRS and YFSETQ. The ends were cut back, 1 base at V and 4 bases at J, with 17 bases in the middle. This CDR3 has 16 residues. CDR3 in DNA: TGCGCCAGCAGCTTGATTTCGAGCAGGGGAGGCTATGGCTACACCTTC. Translated, it gives CASSLISSRGGYGYTF.

This sequence joins TRBV28 and TRBJ2-2, with D tentatively TRBD1 or TRBD2 (7 bases each). This CDR3 comprises 15 residues. The germline V gene has CDR1 MDHEN and CDR2 SYDVKM. Deletions cut 3 bases from V and 5 bases from J, with 13 bases between. This CDR3 reads CASSLVRGGTGELFF. CDR3 nucleotides: TGTGCCAGCAGTTTGGTCAGGGGGGGAACCGGGGAGCTGTTTTTT.

J is TRBJ2-7 and V is TRBV7-2; D unclear. V lost 1 base, J lost 3 bases, and 4 bases lay in between. Germline V CDR1 and CDR2: SGHTA, FQGNSA. This CDR3 region has 12 residues. The DNA for the CDR3 is TGTGCCAGCAGCTTAGGGCGCTACGAGCAGTACTTC. This gives the protein CASSLGRYEQYF.

The table lists this clone with a few counts. This chain joins TRBV20-1 and TRBJ1-5; D uncertain. The CDR3 runs 11 residues. Between the trimmed V and J ends, which lost 5 bases and 9 bases, there was a span of 11 bases. Germline lookup yields CDR1 DFQATT and CDR2 SNEGSKA (reference sequence). DNA for the CDR3: TGCAGTGCTTCCCGTTACGGGCCCCAGCATTTT. Translated: CSASRYGPQHF.

The V and J genes are TRBV21-1 and TRBJ2-5; the table calls TRBD2, which could not be checked here. The J call may be mistaken, given a closer DNA end match to TRBJ2-7. TRBV21-1 is tagged as a pseudogene. This CDR3 contains 18 residues. For the CDR3, the DNA is TGTGCCAGCAGCAAAGCAAGGGAAACTAGCCCTTACTACTACGAGCAGTACTTC. Translated: CASSKARETSPYYYEQYF.

The V and J genes are TRBV6-5 and TRBJ2-1, with TRBD2 identical over 8 bases. The CDR3 is 15 amino acids. The V gene's germline CDR1 is MNHEY and CDR2 SVGAGI. V shed 8 bases and J 2 bases; nucleotides not matched to a gene: 8. This CDR3 reads CASSRPGGAYNEQFF. Written as DNA, the CDR3 is TGTGCCAGCTCTAGGCCGGGGGGGGCCTACAATGAGCAGTTCTTC.

The chain combines TRBV29-1 with TRBJ2-1, with TRBD2 identical over 10 bases. The CDR3 covers 15 residues. Germline V CDR1 and CDR2: SQVTM, ANQGSEA. J gave up 2 bases and V 6 bases, and 7 bases lay outside the gene matches. This chain's CDR3 is CSVDLAGDPYNEQFF. CDR3 nucleotide sequence: TGCAGCGTGGACCTAGCGGGAGACCCCTACAATGAGCAGTTCTTC.

The rearrangement uses TRBV30 and TRBJ2-7, with a tentative D call TRBD1 (6 bases). CDR1 is GTSNPN, CDR2 SVGIG, per germline (reference sequence). The CDR3 runs 11 residues. The CDR3 DNA follows: TGTGCAGGAACAGGGCGATACGAGCAGTACTTC. It is translated as CAGTGRYEQYF.

This clone came up once. The chain is built from TRBV28 and TRBJ2-7; 10 nucleotides line up with TRBD1. This CDR3 comprises 16 residues. In germline, CDR1 is MDHEN, CDR2 SYDVKM. V gave up 3 bases and J gave up 5 bases; unmatched junction bases: 10. The CDR3 loop is CASSFSDRGRTDEQYF. The CDR3 DNA sequence: TGTGCCAGCAGTTTTTCCGACAGGGGGCGAACGGACGAGCAGTACTTC.

This chain uses TRBV28 with TRBJ1-2, with no clear D. Germline CDR1 and CDR2: MDHEN and SYDVKM. V was clipped by 3 bases and J by 8 bases, with 7 bases between them. The CDR3 has 11 amino acids. CDR3 sequence reads: CASSLEYGYTF. The DNA for the CDR3 is TGTGCCAGCAGTTTGGAGTACGGCTACACCTTC.

The chain couples TRBV5-1 to TRBJ1-4; 7 bases agree with TRBD1. CDR3 length: 14 residues. Germline trimming cut 4 bases from V and 5 bases from J; bases unmatched to any gene: 5. The germline V gene encodes CDR1 SGHRS and CDR2 YFSETQ. The CDR3 here is CASSASTGNEKLFF. The CDR3 region has the DNA TGCGCCAGCAGCGCTTCGACAGGGAATGAAAAACTGTTTTTT.

The chain employs TRBV6-6 and TRBJ2-2; D is unclear. Germline loops: CDR1 MNHNY, CDR2 SVGAGI (reference sequence). Trimming pared 5 bases from V and 10 bases from J, leaving 8 bases between. CDR3 length: 11 amino acids. DNA for the CDR3: TGTGCCAGCAGTAACCGTGTGGAGCTGTTTTTT. Amino acids: CASSNRVELFF.

The V gene is TRBV5-5, the J gene TRBJ1-2; 11 bases map to TRBD1. This CDR3 has 14 residues. The trim removed 5 bases at V and 3 bases at J, leaving 3 bases unmatched. Germline CDR1 is SGHKS and CDR2 is YYEKEE (reference sequence). CDR3 bases: TGTGCCAGCAGTCGGGACAGGGGGGACTATGGCTACACCTTC. Its protein product is CASSRDRGDYGYTF.

The chain joins TRBV9 to TRBJ2-5; TRBD1 matches 9 bases. The trim removed 4 bases at V and 4 bases at J, leaving 8 bases unmatched. The germline CDR1 and CDR2 sequences are SGDLS and YYNGEE. The CDR3 totals 15 residues. Here the CDR3 DNA reads TGTGCCAGCAGCTATGGGACAGGGCGGTCAGAGACCCAGTACTTC. This encodes CASSYGTGRSETQYF.

V usage is TRBV7-9 and J usage is TRBJ2-7, with a weak D call TRBD1 (6 bases). The germline CDR1 and CDR2 sequences are SEHNR and FQNEAQ (reference sequence). This CDR3 has 14 residues. V was shortened by 7 bases and J by 6 bases, with 19 bases between the two germline ends. CDR3 amino acids: CASTRGTESGEQYF. In nucleotides, the CDR3 is TGTGCCAGCACAAGGGGGACGGAGAGCGGCGAGCAGTACTTC.

The chain links TRBV19 to TRBJ2-3; D may be TRBD1 or TRBD2 (6 bases each). Germline loops: CDR1 LNHDA, CDR2 SQIVND (reference sequence). The ends were cut back, 7 bases at V and 2 bases at J, with 10 bases in the middle. The CDR3 has 13 amino acids. CDR3 sequence reads: CASKRGDTDTQYF. The CDR3 region has the DNA TGTGCCAGTAAGAGGGGGGACACAGATACGCAGTATTTT.

The V gene is TRBV11-1, the J gene TRBJ2-2; D is tentatively TRBD1 or TRBD2 (5 bases each). The CDR3 loop spans 15 amino acids. Trimming took off 6 bases at V and 1 base at J, with 12 bases between the two ends. The germline gives CDR1 SGHAT, CDR2 FQDESV (reference sequence). CDR3 in DNA: TGTGCCAGCAGAACGGGACGGTTGAACACCGGGGAGCTGTTTTTT. It codes for CASRTGRLNTGELFF.

The J gene is TRBJ2-1, the V gene TRBV30; TRBD2 matches 7 bases. V was pared by 0 bases and J by 2 bases, with 7 bases of the junction left unmatched. The CDR3 length is 16 residues. Germline V gene data show CDR1 as GTSNPN and CDR2 as SVGIG (reference sequence). As DNA, the CDR3 is TGTGCCTGGAGTGTACGGCTAGCGGAAACCTACAATGAGCAGTTCTTC. As protein: CAWSVRLAETYNEQFF. Using reference TRBV30 and TRBJ2-1 for the parts outside the CDR3, the full variable domain is SQTIHQWPATLVQPVGSPLSLECTVEGTSNPNLYWYRQAAGRGLQLLFYSVGIGQISSEVPQNLSASRPQDRQFILSSKKLLLSDSGFYLCAWSVRLAETYNEQFFGPGTRLTVL.

This clone was observed once. The V gene is TRBV6-4, the J gene TRBJ2-3; D may be TRBD2 (6 bases). Deletions cut 5 bases from V and 0 bases from J, with 15 bases between. Germline values: CDR1 MRHNA, CDR2 SNTAGT. This CDR3 spans 16 amino acids. The DNA for the CDR3 is TGTGCCAGCAGTCCGAGGGGACTCGCTAGCACAGATACGCAGTATTTT. This translates into CASSPRGLASTDTQYF.

This chain joins TRBV29-1 and TRBJ1-2; D unresolved. Looked up from germline, CDR1 is SQVTM and CDR2 is ANQGSEA. This CDR3 is 14 amino acids long. V was shortened by 2 bases and J by 4 bases, with 14 bases between the two germline ends. CDR3 in DNA: TGCAGCGTTGAACCGAGGGCGGGGATCTATGGCTACACCTTC. Translating gives CSVEPRAGIYGYTF.

The chain combines TRBV7-3 with TRBJ2-7; D not certain. The germline V gene encodes CDR1 SGHTA and CDR2 FQGTGA. CDR3 length: 15 amino acids. V was cut by 5 bases and J by 4 bases, with 18 bases left in between. CDR3: CASSPDNGAAYEQYF. CDR3 in DNA: TGTGCCAGCAGCCCCGACAATGGTGCGGCATACGAGCAGTACTTC.

V usage is TRBV6-5 and J usage is TRBJ2-7; D call uncertain. The germline CDR1 and CDR2 sequences are MNHEY and SVGAGI. This CDR3 has 16 amino acids. V lost 0 bases, J lost 0 bases, and 12 bases lay in between. The CDR3 DNA is TGTGCCAGCAGTTACTCGTCCCCTCCGAGCTCCTACGAGCAGTACTTC. Translation gives CASSYSSPPSSYEQYF.